This T cell receptor beta chain was sequenced for a study of early T cells in non-severe SARS-CoV-2 infection. Trimming took 0 bases from V and 5 from J, leaving 5 bases between them. The CDR3 extends over 11 amino acids. CDR1 and CDR2 (germline): DFQATT, SNEGSKA (reference sequence). One entry per CDR3 protein results from TCRdb running MiXCR on the 5' RACE reads. Of about 97,000 distinct CDR3 sequences listed, around 12% are singletons. This receptor was identified in an adult who was a healthcare worker with PCR-confirmed SARS-CoV-2 infection or an uninfected control (not recorded which). The chain joins TRBV20-1 to TRBJ2-7; the D is unclear. Sequencing input: whole blood. The CDR3 DNA is TGCAGTGCTAGAGATAGTAACGAGCAGTACTTC. It specifies CSARDSNEQYF.